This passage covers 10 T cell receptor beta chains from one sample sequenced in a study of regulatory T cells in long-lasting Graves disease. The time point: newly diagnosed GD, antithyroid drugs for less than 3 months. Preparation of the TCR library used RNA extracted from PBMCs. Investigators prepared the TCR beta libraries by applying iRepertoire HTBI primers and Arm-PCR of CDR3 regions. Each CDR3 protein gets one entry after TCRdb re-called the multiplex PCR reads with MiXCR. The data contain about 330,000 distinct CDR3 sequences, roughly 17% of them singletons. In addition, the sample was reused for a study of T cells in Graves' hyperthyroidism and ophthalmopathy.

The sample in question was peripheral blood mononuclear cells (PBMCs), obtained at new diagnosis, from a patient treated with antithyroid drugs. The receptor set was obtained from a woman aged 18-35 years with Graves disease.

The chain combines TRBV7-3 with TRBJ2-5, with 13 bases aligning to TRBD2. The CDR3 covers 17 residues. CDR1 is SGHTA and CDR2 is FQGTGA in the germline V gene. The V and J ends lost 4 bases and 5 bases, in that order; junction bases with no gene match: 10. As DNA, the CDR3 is TGTGCCAGCAGCTCCATTCCGGGACTAGCGGGGAAGGAGACCCAGTACTTC. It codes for CASSSIPGLAGKETQYF. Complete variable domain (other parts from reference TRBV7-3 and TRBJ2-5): GAGVSQTPSNKVTEKGKYVELRCDPISGHTALYWYRQSLGQGPEFLIYFQGTGAADDSGLPNDRFFAVRPEGSVSTLKIQRTERGDSAVYLCASSSIPGLAGKETQYFGPGTRLLVL.

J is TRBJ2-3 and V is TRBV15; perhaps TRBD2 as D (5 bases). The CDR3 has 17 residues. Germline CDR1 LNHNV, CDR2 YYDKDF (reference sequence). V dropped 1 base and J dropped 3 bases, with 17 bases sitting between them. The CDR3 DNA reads TGTGCCACCAGCAGAGCATCTACCTCCGGGATTACAGATACGCAGTATTTT. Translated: CATSRASTSGITDTQYF. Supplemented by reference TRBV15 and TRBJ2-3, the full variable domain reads DAMVIQNPRYQVTQFGKPVTLSCSQTLNHNVMYWYQQKSSQAPKLLFHYYDKDFNNEADTPDNFQSRRPNTSFCFLDIRSPGLGDTAMYLCATSRASTSGITDTQYFGPGTRLTVL.

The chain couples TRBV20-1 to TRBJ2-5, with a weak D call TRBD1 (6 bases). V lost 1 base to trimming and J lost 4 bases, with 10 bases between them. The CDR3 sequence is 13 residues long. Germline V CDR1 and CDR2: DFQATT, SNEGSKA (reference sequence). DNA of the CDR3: TGCAGTGCTAGAGTACCAGGGGTAGAGACCCAGTACTTC. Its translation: CSARVPGVETQYF.

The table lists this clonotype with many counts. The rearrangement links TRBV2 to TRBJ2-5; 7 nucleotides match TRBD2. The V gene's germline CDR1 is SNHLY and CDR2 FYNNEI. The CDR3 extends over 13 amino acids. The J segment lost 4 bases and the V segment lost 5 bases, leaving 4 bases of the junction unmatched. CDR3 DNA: TGTGCCAGCAGTCGACTAGCCGGAGAGACCCAGTACTTC. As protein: CASSRLAGETQYF. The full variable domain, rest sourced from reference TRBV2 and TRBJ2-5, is EPEVTQTPSHQVTQMGQEVILRCVPISNHLYFYWYRQILGQKVEFLVSFYNNEISEKSEIFDDQFSVERPDGSNFTLKIRSTKLEDSAMYFCASSRLAGETQYFGPGTRLLVL.

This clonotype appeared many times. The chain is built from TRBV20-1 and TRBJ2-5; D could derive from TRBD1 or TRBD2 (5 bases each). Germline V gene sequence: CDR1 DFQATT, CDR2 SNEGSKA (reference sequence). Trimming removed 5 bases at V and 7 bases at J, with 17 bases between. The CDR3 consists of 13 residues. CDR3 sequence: CSARGTGIWTQYF. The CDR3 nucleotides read TGCAGTGCTCGTGGGACCGGGATTTGGACCCAGTACTTC.

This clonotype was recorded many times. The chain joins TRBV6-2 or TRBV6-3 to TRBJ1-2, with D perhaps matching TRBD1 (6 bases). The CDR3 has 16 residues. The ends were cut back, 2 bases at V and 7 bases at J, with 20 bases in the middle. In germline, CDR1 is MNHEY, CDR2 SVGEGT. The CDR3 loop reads CASSYAGNRVRTGYTF. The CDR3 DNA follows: TGTGCCAGCAGTTACGCAGGGAACAGGGTGAGGACTGGCTACACCTTC.

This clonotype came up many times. The chain's CDR3 is CASSPRPRRETQYF. In nucleotides, the CDR3 is TGCGCCAGCAGCCCGAGGCCCAGAAGAGAGACCCAGTACTTC. The chain uses TRBV5-1 and TRBJ2-5; D is undetermined. CDR3 length: 14 residues. Per germline, CDR1 SGHRS and CDR2 YFSETQ. With 4 bases removed from V and 4 bases from J, the gap between germline ends came to 14 bases.

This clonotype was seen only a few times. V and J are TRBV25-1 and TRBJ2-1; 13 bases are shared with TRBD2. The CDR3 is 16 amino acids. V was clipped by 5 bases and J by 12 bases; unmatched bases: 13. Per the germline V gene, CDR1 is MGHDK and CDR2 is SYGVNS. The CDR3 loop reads CASSTVGLAGAQGQFF. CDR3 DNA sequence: TGTGCCAGCAGTACCGTCGGACTAGCGGGGGCCCAAGGGCAGTTCTTC.

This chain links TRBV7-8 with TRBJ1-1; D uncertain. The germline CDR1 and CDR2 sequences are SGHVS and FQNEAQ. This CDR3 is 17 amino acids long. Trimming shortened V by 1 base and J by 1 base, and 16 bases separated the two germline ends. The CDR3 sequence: CASSLVRSSLTNTEAFF. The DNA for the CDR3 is TGTGCCAGCAGCTTAGTACGTTCTTCCTTAACGAACACTGAAGCTTTCTTT.

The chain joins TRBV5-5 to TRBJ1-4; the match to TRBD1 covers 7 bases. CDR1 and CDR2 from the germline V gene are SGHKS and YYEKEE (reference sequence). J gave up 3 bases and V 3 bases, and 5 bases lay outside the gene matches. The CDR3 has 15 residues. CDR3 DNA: TGTGCCAGCAGCTCCACAGGGGCGGCTAATGAAAAACTGTTTTTT. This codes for CASSSTGAANEKLFF. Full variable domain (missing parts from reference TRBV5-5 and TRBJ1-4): DAGVTQSPTHLIKTRGQQVTLRCSPISGHKSVSWYQQVLGQGPQFIFQYYEKEERGRGNFPDRFSARQFPNYSSELNVNALLLGDSALYLCASSSTGAANEKLFFGSGTQLSVL.